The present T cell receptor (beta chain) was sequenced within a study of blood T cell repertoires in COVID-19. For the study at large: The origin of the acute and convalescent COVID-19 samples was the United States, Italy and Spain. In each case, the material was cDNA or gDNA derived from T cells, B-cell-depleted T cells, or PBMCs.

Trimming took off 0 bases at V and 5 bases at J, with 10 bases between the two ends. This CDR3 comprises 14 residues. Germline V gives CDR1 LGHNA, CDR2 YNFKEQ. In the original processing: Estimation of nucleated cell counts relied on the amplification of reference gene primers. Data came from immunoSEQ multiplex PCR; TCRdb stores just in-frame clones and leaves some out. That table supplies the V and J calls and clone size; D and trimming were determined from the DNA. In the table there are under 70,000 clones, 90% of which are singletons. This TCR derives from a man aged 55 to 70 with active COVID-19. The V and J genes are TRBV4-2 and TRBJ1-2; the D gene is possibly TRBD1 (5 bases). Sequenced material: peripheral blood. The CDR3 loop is CASSQDLTGYGYTF. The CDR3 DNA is TGTGCCAGCAGCCAAGATCTAACAGGTTATGGCTACACCTTC.